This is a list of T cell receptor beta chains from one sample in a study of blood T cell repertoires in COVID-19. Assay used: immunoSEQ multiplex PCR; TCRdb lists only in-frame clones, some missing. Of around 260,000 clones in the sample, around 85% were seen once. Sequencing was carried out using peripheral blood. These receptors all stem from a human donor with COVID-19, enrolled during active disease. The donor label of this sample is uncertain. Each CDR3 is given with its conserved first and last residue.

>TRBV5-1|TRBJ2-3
CASSLDASGRTDTQYF
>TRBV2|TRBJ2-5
CANRMTSGQETQYF
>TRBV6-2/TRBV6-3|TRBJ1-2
CASSTTRDRGHLNYGYTF
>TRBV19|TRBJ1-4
CASSTRHSEKLFF
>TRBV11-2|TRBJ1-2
CASSPQMWGLTNYGYTF
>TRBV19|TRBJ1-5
CASSWGGNTPQGNQPQHF
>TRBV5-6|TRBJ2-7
CASSSRDLAGVNEQYF
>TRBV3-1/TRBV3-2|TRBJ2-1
CASSQEALLTGGDNEQFF
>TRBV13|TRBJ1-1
CASSIHRLVVGTEAFF
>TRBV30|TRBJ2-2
CAWGSGRGTGELFF
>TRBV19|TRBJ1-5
CASSMRGLGNQPQHF
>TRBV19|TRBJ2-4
CASNLPGQENIQYF
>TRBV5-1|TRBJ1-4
CASSFSEGGEKLFF
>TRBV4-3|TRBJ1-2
CASSQDPGQTRGYTF
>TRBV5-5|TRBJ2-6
CASSLVGGARGANVLTF
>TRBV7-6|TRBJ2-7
CASSLAGTSGRPPYEQYF
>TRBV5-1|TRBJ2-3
CASSLGGSSGRITDTQYF
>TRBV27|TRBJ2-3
CASTTGLAGGRTDTQYF
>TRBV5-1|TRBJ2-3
CASSSGTSGISSTDTQYF
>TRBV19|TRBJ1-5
CASSIGQGAGGRNQPQHF
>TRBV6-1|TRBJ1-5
CASSESGADNQPQHF
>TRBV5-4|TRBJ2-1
CASRPRGKRESYNEQFF
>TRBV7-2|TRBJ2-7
CASSLESGGSYEQYF
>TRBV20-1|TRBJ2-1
CSAKVGREQFF
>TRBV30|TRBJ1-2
CAWKAVYGYTF
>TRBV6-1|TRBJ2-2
CASSEDWQGHGELFF
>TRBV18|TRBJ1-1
CASSPDRDSHEAFF
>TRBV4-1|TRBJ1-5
CASSQVLGGSFRNQPQHF
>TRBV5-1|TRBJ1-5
CASSWEGGVGPQHF
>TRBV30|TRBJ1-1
CAWSDLGTGLSEAFF
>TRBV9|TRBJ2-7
CASSVADSPRLYEQYF
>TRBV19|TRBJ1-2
CASSGQGRNGYTF
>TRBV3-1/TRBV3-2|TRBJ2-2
CASSPHSGSNTGELFF
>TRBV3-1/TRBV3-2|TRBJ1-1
CASSQGTGGTEAFF
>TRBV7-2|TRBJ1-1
CASSLRRKAFF
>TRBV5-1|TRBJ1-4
CASSLNTKPFF
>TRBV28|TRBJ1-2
CASTRGGSTYGYTF
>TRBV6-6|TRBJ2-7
CASSYSLGTISYEQYF
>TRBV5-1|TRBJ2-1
CASSLEGSTGDNEQFF
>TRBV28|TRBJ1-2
CAILTGTNYGYTF
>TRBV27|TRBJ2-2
CASSLRESTGELFF
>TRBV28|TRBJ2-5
CASRLAGLLETQYF
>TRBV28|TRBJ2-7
CASSPGWGQGFNEQYF
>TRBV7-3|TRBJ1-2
CASSREGGFSYGYTF
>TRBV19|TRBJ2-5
CASSTLIPGEQTQYF
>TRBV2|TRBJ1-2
CASTIGGGSYGYTF